This passage covers 20 T cell receptor beta chains from one sample sequenced in a study of T-cell reconstitution after alpha-beta-depleted transplantation in children. Unique molecular identifiers were used in preparing the TCRbeta library. TCRdb processed the PCR reads anew with MiXCR; each CDR3 protein has one entry. The table shows 640,000 or so distinct CDR3 sequences, with roughly 15% occurring only once. The source material was PBMCs from the stem cell graft donor, sampled from the stem cell graft. The receptor source for this set is a human donor who donated a stem cell graft to a child with acute myeloid leukemia.

This clonotype was observed at least ten times. The chain combines TRBV5-6 with TRBJ2-5; no definite D call. Trimming shortened V by 1 base and J by 1 base, and 5 bases separated the two germline ends. Germline V gives CDR1 SGHDT, CDR2 YYEEEE. There are 13 residues in the CDR3. The CDR3 reads CASSLLSQETQYF. The CDR3 region has the DNA TGTGCCAGCAGCTTGTTGAGCCAAGAGACCCAGTACTTC.

Written as DNA, the CDR3 is TGTGCCACCAGTGATGGGACAGGAACGAACACCGGGGAGCTGTTTTTT. Its translation: CATSDGTGTNTGELFF. The gene calls are TRBV24-1 and TRBJ2-2; 8 bases agree with TRBD1. Germline CDR1 is KGHDR and CDR2 is SFDVKD. V was clipped by 3 bases and J by 0 bases; unmatched bases: 2. The CDR3 is 16 residues long.

This clonotype appeared many times. V gene TRBV20-1 combines with J gene TRBJ2-1; 10 bases match TRBD1. This CDR3 is built from 14 residues. Germline CDR1 DFQATT, CDR2 SNEGSKA (reference sequence). CDR3 sequence reads: CSWDRGIGYNEQFF. CDR3 coding DNA: TGCAGCTGGGACAGGGGTATTGGCTACAATGAGCAGTTCTTC.

CDR3 sequence (DNA): TGTGCCAGCAGTTTTCACGTCGGAGCGATGAACACTGAAGCTTTCTTT. It encodes CASSFHVGAMNTEAFF. The chain uses TRBV27 and TRBJ1-1; D gene ambiguous. The CDR3 runs 16 residues. Germline CDR1 reads MNHEY; CDR2 reads SMNVEV (reference sequence). V lost 3 bases to trimming and J lost 0 bases, with 14 bases between them.

This clonotype occurred a few times. The J gene is TRBJ2-2, the V gene TRBV12-3 or TRBV12-4; D is undetermined. Between the trimmed V and J ends, which lost 7 bases and 2 bases, there was a span of 8 bases. The CDR3 is made up of 13 amino acids. The DNA for the CDR3 is TGTGCCAGCATGAGGTTCAACACCGGGGAGCTGTTTTTT. Amino acids: CASMRFNTGELFF.

Many counts were recorded for this clonotype. The V and J genes are TRBV5-1 and TRBJ2-7, with D tentatively TRBD1 or TRBD2 (5 bases each). This CDR3 comprises 15 residues. The germline V gene has CDR1 SGHRS and CDR2 YFSETQ. V shed 4 bases and J shed 3 bases, with 17 bases lying between them. The CDR3 loop is CASSPGTPFDYEQYV. In DNA form, the CDR3 reads TGCGCCAGCAGCCCCGGGACCCCCTTCGACTACGAGCAGTACGTC.

The V call is TRBV30, the J call TRBJ1-2; D is uncertain. CDR1 is GTSNPN and CDR2 is SVGIG in the germline V gene (reference sequence). The germline V and J ends were trimmed by 3 bases and 2 bases, with 16 bases remaining between them. This CDR3 has 15 residues. The DNA for the CDR3 is TGTGCCTGGAGGCAGCAGTCAGGCTCGAACTATGGCTACACCTTC. This encodes CAWRQQSGSNYGYTF.

This clonotype was counted a few times. V and J are TRBV11-3 and TRBJ1-1; 8 positions match TRBD1. V was clipped by 2 bases and J by 5 bases; unmatched bases: 16. Germline V gene data show CDR1 as SGHNT and CDR2 as YENEEA. CDR3 length: 18 residues. The DNA for the CDR3 is TGTGCCAGCAGCTTAAGGACAGGGCAAAGGCACTGGGCGACTGAAGCTTTCTTT. It yields the protein CASSLRTGQRHWATEAFF.

This clonotype has a count of ten or more. As DNA, the CDR3 is TGTGCCAGCAGCGACGAGGGTAGCTTGGCTAGCACAGATACGCAGTATTTT. Translated, it gives CASSDEGSLASTDTQYF. The rearrangement links TRBV5-6 to TRBJ2-3; TRBD2 might be the D (5 bases). Germline V CDR1 and CDR2: SGHDT, YYEEEE. Trimming took 4 bases from V and 0 from J, leaving 18 bases between them. This CDR3 contains 17 residues.

The V gene is TRBV6-2 or TRBV6-3, the J gene TRBJ2-2; D possibly corresponds to TRBD1 (6 bases). The V end lost 6 bases, the J end lost 0 bases, and 11 bases lay between the germline ends. The CDR3 consists of 15 residues. Per the germline V gene, CDR1 is MNHEY and CDR2 is SVGEGT. This CDR3 is CASRPGHANTGELFF. The CDR3 DNA reads TGTGCCAGCAGACCGGGACACGCGAACACCGGGGAGCTGTTTTTT.

The J gene is TRBJ1-6, the V gene TRBV7-9; TRBD1 might be the D (5 bases). The germline V gene has CDR1 SEHNR and CDR2 FQNEAQ (reference sequence). CDR3 length equals 14 residues. With 7 bases removed from V and 10 bases from J, the gap between germline ends came to 17 bases. The CDR3 here is CASTSEGAGSPLHF. The CDR3 DNA follows: TGTGCCAGCACCTCCGAAGGGGCAGGATCACCCCTCCACTTT.

Ten or more counts support this clonotype. V gene TRBV5-1 combines with J gene TRBJ1-2; D remains unclear. The CDR3 totals 14 residues. Trimming shortened V by 2 bases and J by 4 bases, and 12 bases separated the two germline ends. Germline values: CDR1 SGHRS, CDR2 YFSETQ. For the CDR3, the DNA is TGCGCCAGCAGCTTTGAGGCAGGCGGCTATGGCTACACCTTC. Its translation is CASSFEAGGYGYTF.

This clonotype was seen repeatedly, ten times or more. This chain connects TRBV20-1 to TRBJ1-5; no definite D call. Germline CDR1 DFQATT, CDR2 SNEGSKA (reference sequence). CDR3 length: 15 amino acids. Trimming shortened V by 8 bases and J by 0 bases, and 17 bases separated the two germline ends. The CDR3: CSPDPDIYSNQPQHF. CDR3 sequence (DNA): TGCAGTCCGGACCCAGACATATATAGCAATCAGCCCCAGCATTTT.

The chain joins TRBV29-1 to TRBJ1-1; D is unclear. V was clipped by 4 bases and J by 6 bases, with 18 bases between them. This CDR3 region has 14 residues. Germline V gives CDR1 SQVTM, CDR2 ANQGSEA. CDR3 in DNA: TGCAGCGTTGCCGGTGCTTGGGGATACCCTGAAGCTTTCTTT. This encodes CSVAGAWGYPEAFF.

This clonotype was seen repeatedly, ten times or more. V and J are TRBV12-3 or TRBV12-4 and TRBJ2-7, with no clear D. Trimming removed 9 bases from V and 0 bases from J, with 12 bases in between. The CDR3 is 13 amino acids. This CDR3 reads CASRAPSSYEQYF. CDR3 coding DNA: TGTGCCAGTCGGGCCCCCAGCTCCTACGAGCAGTACTTC.

This clonotype showed up many times. CDR3 sequence: CASSLDQGANEKLFF. CDR3 bases: TGCGCCAGCAGCTTGGATCAGGGGGCTAATGAAAAACTGTTTTTT. V usage is TRBV5-1 and J usage is TRBJ1-4; 7 positions match TRBD1. J gave up 3 bases and V 0 bases, and 2 bases lay outside the gene matches. The CDR3 runs to 15 residues. Looked up from germline, CDR1 is SGHRS and CDR2 is YFSETQ.

The rearrangement uses TRBV27 and TRBJ2-1, with D hard to call. Trimming left V 7 bases short and J 7 bases short, with 11 bases between. There are 12 residues in the CDR3. Germline V gene lookup returns CDR1 MNHEY and CDR2 SMNVEV (reference sequence). The CDR3 sequence is CASNGVGNEQFF. In nucleotides, the CDR3 is TGTGCCAGCAACGGTGTTGGGAATGAGCAGTTCTTC.

This sequence joins TRBV7-2 and TRBJ2-3; D remains ambiguous. This CDR3 is built from 16 residues. From germline, CDR1 is SGHTA and CDR2 FQGNSA. Deletions cut 4 bases from V and 2 bases from J, with 16 bases between. This CDR3 reads CASSSSFHLFTDTQYF. In nucleotides, the CDR3 is TGTGCCAGCAGCTCCTCTTTCCATCTCTTCACAGATACGCAGTATTTT.

This clonotype was observed many times. CDR3 nucleotides: TGTGCCAGCAGCTTGGTGAGGGACTATGGCTACACCTTC. As protein: CASSLVRDYGYTF. The chain combines TRBV5-5 with TRBJ1-2; D remains ambiguous. The CDR3 loop spans 13 amino acids. CDR1 and CDR2 (germline): SGHKS, YYEKEE (reference sequence). The ends were cut back, 0 bases at V and 3 bases at J, with 6 bases in the middle.

There are a few counts of this clonotype. The V and J genes are TRBV9 and TRBJ1-2; no clear D gene. V lost 1 base to trimming and J lost 6 bases, with 19 bases between them. Germline V gene lookup returns CDR1 SGDLS and CDR2 YYNGEE. CDR3 length: 16 residues. For the CDR3, the DNA is TGTGCCAGCAGCGTAAGCAACCTCAGGAGAGAAAATGGCTACACCTTC. This translates into CASSVSNLRRENGYTF.